Listed below are T cell receptor beta chains from one sample, sequenced in a study of blood T cell repertoires in COVID-19. The data were produced by immunoSEQ multiplex PCR, yet TCRdb's version contains in-frame clones alone and is incomplete. The data contain 190,000 or so clones, more than 85% of them seen just once; the ten biggest clones take up less than 3.5%. Source material: peripheral blood. The receptors were sampled from a woman aged 25 to 39 with active or convalescent COVID-19. Each CDR3 is given with its conserved first and last residue. The D gene is left open where the match is weak. Some rows have no size entry. The others give once, few or many, or a class for an expanded clone.

j_call clone_size v_call d_call cdr3_nt cdr3_aa
TRBJ1-5 NA TRBV19 NA TGTGCCAGTAGTCACGCGAATAGCAATCAGCCCCAGCATTTT CASSHANSNQPQHF
TRBJ2-2 NA TRBV6-5 NA TGTGCCAGCAGAATCAGACTAGGGAACACCGGGGAGCTGTTTTTT CASRIRLGNTGELFF
TRBJ1-6 NA TRBV27 NA TGTGCCAGCAGCCGACAGTCGGTTTATAATTCACCCCTCCACTTT CASSRQSVYNSPLHF
TRBJ1-6 once TRBV7-9 NA TGTGCCAGCAGCCTATACCAGGGGATGGATTCACCCCTCCACTTT CASSLYQGMDSPLHF
TRBJ1-5 NA TRBV19 NA TGTGCCAGTACCCCGGGGGGATTAAGCAATCAGCCCCAGCATTTT CASTPGGLSNQPQHF
TRBJ2-2 NA TRBV18 TRBD2 TGTGCCAGCCTGCCGGGACTAGCCCCCGGGGAGCTGTTTTTT CASLPGLAPGELFF
TRBJ2-2 NA TRBV5-1 NA TGCGCCAGCAGTTCGGGGAACACCGGGGAGCTGTTTTTT CASSSGNTGELFF
TRBJ1-5 once TRBV27 NA TGTGCCAGCAGACAGGGATTAGGTCAGCCCCAGCATTTT CASRQGLGQPQHF
TRBJ2-2 NA TRBV6-6 NA TGTGCCAGCAGTTACGGAGACTTGACCACCGGGGAGCTGTTTTTT CASSYGDLTTGELFF
TRBJ1-1 NA TRBV14 NA TGTGCCAGCAGCCCCCAGGGAAATACTGAAGCTTTCTTT CASSPQGNTEAFF
TRBJ1-2 NA TRBV5-1 TRBD1 TGCGCCAGCAGCGCCGGGACAGGGGACGCTGGCTACACCTTC CASSAGTGDAGYTF
TRBJ1-5 once TRBV6-5 NA TGTGCCAGCAGTTACTCACAGGGTAGTAATCAGCCCCAGCATTTT CASSYSQGSNQPQHF
TRBJ1-1 NA TRBV10-3 TRBD1 TGTGCCATCAGGCTGACAGGGGGCCACACTGAAGCTTTCTTT CAIRLTGGHTEAFF
TRBJ2-5 NA TRBV24-1 NA TGTGCCACCAGTGATTTATCTCCAACCGGGGAGACCCAGTACTTC CATSDLSPTGETQYF
TRBJ1-5 NA TRBV6-5 NA TGTGCCAGCAGTTACCTCCAGGGTTTTCAGCCCCAGCATTTT CASSYLQGFQPQHF
TRBJ1-2 NA TRBV30 NA TGTGCCTGGACTCGAGGGGGCTATGGCTACACCTTC CAWTRGGYGYTF
TRBJ1-2 NA TRBV9 TRBD1 TGTGCCAGCAGCGTATTGTCAGGGGGAGATGGCTACACCTTC CASSVLSGGDGYTF
TRBJ2-1 NA TRBV27 NA TGTGCCAGCAGTCCCCTCCACTCAAGCTCCTACAATGAGCAGTTCTTC CASSPLHSSSYNEQFF
TRBJ2-1 NA TRBV2 TRBD2 TGTGCCAGCAGTGAGGGGACTAGCGGGGCGAGCTCCTACAATGAGCAGTTCTTC CASSEGTSGASSYNEQFF
TRBJ2-5 NA TRBV24-1 NA TGTGCCACCAGTAGAGACAGGGGGAGCGGGGGCCAAGAGACCCAGTACTTC CATSRDRGSGGQETQYF
TRBJ1-1 NA TRBV28 NA TGTGCCAGCAGCCCAGTCAACACCGGGGAGAACGCTGAAGCTTTCTTT CASSPVNTGENAEAFF
TRBJ1-5 NA TRBV7-6 TRBD1 TGTGCCAGCAGCTTAAAGGGACAGCGGCCCTCCAATCAGCCCCAGCATTTT CASSLKGQRPSNQPQHF
TRBJ1-2 NA TRBV3-1/TRBV3-2 NA TGTGCCAGCAGCCCGGACGGGGGATATGGCTACACCTTC CASSPDGGYGYTF
TRBJ2-3 NA TRBV3-1/TRBV3-2 TRBD2 TGTGCCAGCAGCCCGTACCGGACTAGCGGGGGAACTAGCACAGATACGCAGTATTTT CASSPYRTSGGTSTDTQYF
TRBJ2-3 NA TRBV9 NA TGTGCCAGCAGCGTAGTGGAGGGCCCCTACACAGATACGCAGTATTTT CASSVVEGPYTDTQYF